Below, one T cell receptor (beta chain) is given with its context. This CDR3 is built from 17 residues. Germline CDR1 is SGHRS and CDR2 is YFSETQ. The junction had 13 bases not matched to a gene; V was cut back by 2 bases and J by 6 bases. This sample was included in a study of technical replicates of blood from a few donors. Measured with immunoSEQ multiplex PCR; TCRdb has only the in-frame clones, and not every one. Counted here are about 78,000 clones, 85% to 95% occurring once; the ten biggest clones make up 0.25%. This clonotype was obtained from a human donor in good health. The chain combines TRBV5-1 with TRBJ2-4; the match to TRBD1 covers 8 bases. Sequencing used T cells isolated from PBMCs. Here the CDR3 reads CASSFQGAERPPNIQYF. CDR3 sequence (DNA): TGCGCCAGCAGCTTTCAGGGGGCAGAGAGGCCCCCAAACATTCAGTACTTC.